The rows below give T cell receptor beta chains drawn from one sample of a study of cytomegalovirus exposure and HLA in healthy donors. The data were produced by immunoSEQ multiplex PCR, yet TCRdb's version contains in-frame clones alone and is incomplete. The sample lists about 83,000 clones, approximately 96% occurring once. Sequencing input: PBMCs. Receptors originate from a young woman in good health and CMV-seronegative. Both conserved end residues are part of each CDR3. The D gene is left open where the match is weak. Size is stated for part of the rows, as once, few or many counts, or as a class when the clone is expanded.

j_gene,v_gene,d_gene,abundance,CDR3nt,CDR3aa
TRBJ2-1,TRBV9,-,-,TGTGCCAGCGCCTCACTCACGGGAGACTACAATGAGCAGTTCTTC,CASASLTGDYNEQFF
TRBJ2-5,TRBV11-2,-,-,TGTGCCAGCAGCCCTGACCCAATCGGGGTGGGGACCCAGTACTTC,CASSPDPIGVGTQYF
TRBJ2-7,TRBV10-1,TRBD1,once,TGCGCCAGCAGTAGGACAGGGGGCGGATACGAGCAGTACTTC,CASSRTGGGYEQYF
TRBJ2-2,TRBV21-1,-,-,TGTGCCAGCAGCACCCCATGGGGGGTTTGGGCCGGGGAGCTGTTTTTT,CASSTPWGVWAGELFF
TRBJ1-5,TRBV29-1,-,-,TGCAGCGTTGGTACAGATCAGCCCCAGCATTTT,CSVGTDQPQHF
TRBJ2-6,TRBV27,-,-,TGTGCCAGCAGCCTGGTTAGCTCTGGGGCCAACGTCCTGACTTTC,CASSLVSSGANVLTF
TRBJ2-5,TRBV10-3,TRBD1,-,TGTGCCATCAGTGAGACAGGGGCAAAGACCCAGTACTTC,CAISETGAKTQYF
TRBJ2-7,TRBV7-2,-,once,TGTGCCAGCAGCTTAGGACGGGGGGACACCTACGAGCAGTACTTC,CASSLGRGDTYEQYF
TRBJ2-5,TRBV4-1,-,-,TGCGCCAGCAGCCAACCGGGTCGTCAAGAGACCCAGTACTTC,CASSQPGRQETQYF
TRBJ1-2,TRBV5-5,-,-,TGTGCCAGCAGCTTGGGCGGTGAGGGTGGCTACACCTTC,CASSLGGEGGYTF
TRBJ2-1,TRBV6-4,TRBD1,-,TGTGCCAGCAGTGCCCTAACAGGGGGCAGCTCCTACAATGAGCAGTTCTTC,CASSALTGGSSYNEQFF
TRBJ2-7,TRBV15,-,-,TGTGCCACCAGCAGAGGGGGTGGAGGGTCTAAGCAGTACTTC,CATSRGGGGSKQYF
TRBJ2-7,TRBV28,-,-,TGTGCCAGCAGTTTCAGGACTACAAAGTCCTACGAGCAGTACTTC,CASSFRTTKSYEQYF
TRBJ1-2,TRBV5-4,-,-,TGTGCCAGCAGTCCTAATTACAGTTTCAATGGCTACACCTTC,CASSPNYSFNGYTF